Listed here is a single T cell receptor beta chain. Its antigen is as yet unknown. This sample is part of a study of T-cell reconstitution after alpha-beta-depleted transplantation in children. Unique molecular identifiers featured in how the TCRbeta library was prepared. Via MiXCR, TCRdb re-called the PCR reads, giving one row per CDR3 protein. This table holds tens of thousands of distinct CDR3 sequences, approximately 43% found once. The CDR3 extends over 15 amino acids. Trimming took 0 bases from V and 2 from J, leaving 10 bases between them. CDR1 and CDR2 from the germline V gene are LGHNA and YSLEER. Whole-study results and caveats: Some patients owed their high day-60 TCRbeta diversity to surviving recipient T cells and thymic progenitors. One year after transplant, T-cell counts and diversity came mostly from newly produced T cells. Approximately two months post-transplant, alpha-beta T cells reportedly originated from several hundred expanded graft clones.

Sample: PBMCs, mostly from graft donor cells, taken 360 days after TCRalphabeta/CD19-depleted stem cell transplant. The V call is TRBV4-3, the J call TRBJ1-2; D is uncertain. The TCR comes from a male patient aged 10 to 17 who had a stem cell transplant for acute lymphoblastic leukemia, so the T cells may come from the graft donor. DNA for the CDR3: TGCGCCAGCAGCCAAGACCAGGACGGGAACTATGGCTACACCTTC. It encodes CASSQDQDGNYGYTF.